Below, 25 T cell receptor beta chains from the same sample are listed, as sequenced in a study of T cells in women clearing cervical HPV infection. Method: immunoSEQ multiplex PCR; TCRdb's copy keeps in-frame clones and lacks some. The data include 30,000 or so clones; the top ten clones carry under 8%. Sequences were obtained from blood buffy coat. Receptors were obtained from a woman between 18 and 75 years old with a cervical HPV16 infection that either progressed to CIN3+ or cleared (not recorded which).

With respect to this clone: Read coverage stops 3 residues before the CDR3 terminus; the germline J gene supplies the remainder. The chain links TRBV2 to TRBJ1-6; tentatively, D is TRBD1 (6 bases). With 5 bases removed from V and 9 bases from J, the gap between germline ends came to 17 bases. The germline CDR1 and CDR2 sequences are SNHLY and FYNNEI. This CDR3 comprises 15 residues. CDR3 sequence: CASSLKDGGGSPLHF. The covered CDR3 bases are TGTGCCAGCAGTTTAAAGGACGGAGGGGGTTCACCC.

As concerns this clone: The CDR3 end falls 3 residues outside the read, so it is completed with the germline J gene. The chain is built from TRBV6-1 and TRBJ1-4; D perhaps matches TRBD1 (6 bases). CDR1 MNHNS and CDR2 SASEGT come from the germline V gene. This CDR3 spans 16 amino acids. Trimming cost V 4 bases and J 4 bases, with 16 bases left between them. CDR3 loop: CASSGQGSWFNEKLFF. CDR3 DNA, as far as it was read: TGTGCCAGCAGTGGTCAGGGGTCCTGGTTTAATGAAAAA.

About this clone itself: The read falls 3 residues short of the CDR3 end, and the missing part is taken from the germline J gene. This chain links TRBV7-3 with TRBJ2-5, with D possibly matching TRBD1 (6 bases). From germline, CDR1 is SGHTA and CDR2 FQGTGA. Deletions cut 0 bases from V and 1 base from J, with 15 bases between. There are 17 residues in the CDR3. The sequenced part of the CDR3 DNA is TGTGCCAGCAGCTTAACGGGGCCTGGACAGCCCCAAGAGACC. This codes for CASSLTGPGQPQET. The entire CDR3 sequence reads CASSLTGPGQPQETQYF.

Worth noting for this clone: The read ends 3 residues before the CDR3 terminus; that terminus is restored from the germline J gene. The chain employs TRBV18 and TRBJ1-6; 11 bases agree with TRBD1. The CDR3 sequence is 14 residues long. CDR1 is KGHSH and CDR2 is LQKENI in the germline V gene. Germline trimming cut 5 bases from V and 10 bases from J; bases unmatched to any gene: 4. CDR3 in amino acids: CASSVGQGVSPLHF. The CDR3 DNA, read in part, is TGTGCCAGCTCAGTGGGACAGGGGGTCTCACCC.

CDR3 DNA, as far as it was read: TGTGCCAGCAGCCCCCCCTTCTGTAGCAATCAGCCC. Encoded protein: CASSPPFCSNQP. The entire CDR3 is CASSPPFCSNQPQHF. The gene calls are TRBV11-3 and TRBJ1-5; no clear D. The read is 3 residues too short to cover the CDR3 end, so that end is filled in from the germline J gene. The CDR3 covers 15 residues. Between the trimmed V and J ends, which lost 5 bases and 0 bases, there was a span of 11 bases. Germline V gene lookup returns CDR1 SGHNT and CDR2 YENEEA.

For this clone: The sequence runs out 3 residues before the end of the CDR3; the remainder is reconstructed from the germline J gene. The chain joins TRBV20-1 to TRBJ2-5; D is undetermined. CDR3 length: 11 residues. CDR1 is DFQATT, CDR2 SNEGSKA, per germline (reference sequence). The V end lost 6 bases, the J end lost 2 bases, and 7 bases lay between the germline ends. CDR3: CSASRQETQYF. The CDR3 bases that were read are TGCAGTGCATCGCGACAAGAGACC.

Of note for this clone: With the read ending 3 residues before the CDR3 end, the germline J gene is used to fill in that end. The gene calls are TRBV27 and TRBJ2-7, with 7 bases fitting TRBD1. CDR3 length: 12 residues. With 6 bases clipped from V and 3 bases from J, the junction kept 2 bases outside the gene matches. In germline, CDR1 is MNHEY, CDR2 SMNVEV (reference sequence). CDR3 bases read: TGTGCCAGCAGGGGACAGAACTACGAG. Translation: CASRGQNYE. The whole CDR3 protein reads CASRGQNYEQYF.

A remark on this clone: The read stops 3 residues short of the end of the CDR3; the missing end is completed from the germline J gene. The rearrangement uses TRBV10-3 and TRBJ2-7; no clear D gene. The CDR3 loop spans 13 amino acids. CDR1 ENHRY and CDR2 SYGVKD come from the germline V gene. V was trimmed by 2 bases and J by 3 bases, leaving 8 bases between them. Here the CDR3 reads CAISEERYYEQYF. The CDR3 DNA, read in part, is TGTGCCATCAGTGAGGAGCGTTACTACGAG.

Worth noting for this clone: The read gets to within 3 residues of the CDR3 end, and the germline J gene fills in the rest. The rearrangement links TRBV5-1 to TRBJ1-3, with D perhaps TRBD1 (5 bases). CDR3 size: 16 residues. CDR1 is SGHRS, CDR2 YFSETQ, per germline. The V gene lost 4 bases and the J gene lost 2 bases, with 16 bases spanning the gap. Partial CDR3 DNA: TGCGCCAGCAGCCGATCTCTGGGGGGTACTGGAAACACC. It yields the protein CASSRSLGGTGNT. In full, the CDR3 is CASSRSLGGTGNTIYF.

Turning to this clone: The read ends 3 residues early relative to the CDR3; the germline J gene fills the gap. The chain carries TRBV10-3 and TRBJ2-5; 10 bases map to TRBD1. V lost 11 bases, J lost 4 bases, and 4 bases stayed unmatched. CDR1 and CDR2 (germline): ENHRY, SYGVKD. This CDR3 has 12 amino acids. The CDR3 region is CASGQGGETQYF. The DNA read from the CDR3 is TGTGCCTCTGGACAGGGGGGAGAGACC.

As for this clone: The read terminates 3 residues ahead of where the CDR3 ends, so the germline J gene completes it. This rearrangement joins TRBV7-2 to TRBJ2-3; 12 bases are a match to TRBD1. CDR1 is SGHTA, CDR2 FQGNSA, per germline. There are 15 residues in the CDR3. V gave up 4 bases and J gave up 2 bases; unmatched junction bases: 1. The part of the CDR3 DNA that was read is TGTGCCAGCAGCTCGGGACAGGGGGCCACAGATACG. This codes for CASSSGQGATDT. The whole CDR3 sequence is CASSSGQGATDTQYF.

Of note for this clone: The DNA ends 3 residues before the CDR3 does, and the rest of the CDR3 is filled in from the germline J gene. V usage is TRBV27 and J usage is TRBJ2-2, with 9 bases lining up with TRBD1. The CDR3 is 15 residues long. The junction had 5 bases not matched to a gene; V was cut back by 6 bases and J by 3 bases. Germline V gene lookup returns CDR1 MNHEY and CDR2 SMNVEV (reference sequence). The part of the CDR3 DNA that was read is TGTGCCAGCAGAGGGACAGGGAGGGACACCGGGGAG. Amino acids: CASRGTGRDTGE. The entire CDR3 reads CASRGTGRDTGELFF.

A word on this clone: The read is 3 residues too short to cover the CDR3 end, so that end is filled in from the germline J gene. The rearrangement uses TRBV2 and TRBJ1-4, with 8 bases matching TRBD1. The CDR3 consists of 13 residues. Germline lookup yields CDR1 SNHLY and CDR2 FYNNEI. The V gene end was trimmed by 6 bases and the J gene end by 6 bases; junction bases not matched to a gene: 3. The CDR3 here is CASRDRDYEKLFF. The CDR3 bases that were read are TGTGCCAGCAGGGACAGGGATTATGAAAAA.

As to this clone: The CDR3 end is not reached by the read, which stops 3 residues before it; the germline J gene fills it in. The J gene is TRBJ2-7, the V gene TRBV6-2 or TRBV6-3; 8 bases fit TRBD2. The CDR3 length is 16 residues. Germline trimming cut 0 bases from V and 3 bases from J; bases unmatched to any gene: 7. The germline CDR1 and CDR2 sequences are MNHEY and SVGEGT. CDR3 region: CASSYSGAGDFYEQYF. The sequenced part of the CDR3 DNA is TGTGCCAGCAGTTACTCGGGAGCGGGGGACTTCTACGAG.

In regard to this clone: The CDR3 goes on 3 residues after the read ends, and that part is filled in from the germline J gene. This chain links TRBV12-3 or TRBV12-4 with TRBJ1-5; a possible D gene is TRBD1 (6 bases). V lost 3 bases to trimming and J lost 5 bases, with 14 bases between them. The CDR3 is 15 amino acids. The CDR3 reads CASSLSGAYHQPQHF. The sequenced CDR3 bases are TGTGCCAGCAGTTTGTCAGGGGCATACCATCAGCCC.

A remark on this clone: The read terminates 3 residues ahead of where the CDR3 ends, so the germline J gene completes it. The chain joins TRBV19 to TRBJ1-2, with D tentatively TRBD1 (5 bases). The CDR3 sequence is 13 residues long. CDR1 and CDR2 from the germline V gene are LNHDA and SQIVND (reference sequence). Trimming took off 3 bases at V and 7 bases at J, with 12 bases between the two ends. The sequenced part of the CDR3 DNA is TGTGCCAGTAGTATCGGTCAGGGCTTTGGC. This encodes CASSIGQGFG. The entire CDR3 protein is CASSIGQGFGYTF. Together with reference TRBV19 and TRBJ1-2, the CDR3 gives the full variable domain: DGGITQSPKYLFRKEGQNVTLSCEQNLNHDAMYWYRQDPGQGLRLIYYSQIVNDFQKGDIAEGYSVSREKKESFPLTVTSAQKNPTAFYLCASSIGQGFGYTFGSGTRLTVV.

Concerning this clone: Sequencing ends 3 residues short of the CDR3 end; the germline J gene provides the rest. The J gene is TRBJ2-1, the V gene TRBV11-2; a weak D match, TRBD1 (6 bases). Germline V gives CDR1 SGHAT, CDR2 FQNNGV. The CDR3 is 14 amino acids. Trimming took 2 bases from V and 8 from J, leaving 13 bases between them. CDR3: CASSLSAGVDEQFF. CDR3 DNA, as far as it was read: TGTGCCAGCAGCTTATCGGCAGGGGTTGATGAG.

Comment on this clone: The read ends 3 residues early relative to the CDR3; the germline J gene fills the gap. This chain links TRBV29-1 with TRBJ1-1; a possible D gene is TRBD1 (6 bases). The germline V gene encodes CDR1 SQVTM and CDR2 ANQGSEA. The CDR3 is made up of 13 amino acids. The sequenced CDR3 bases are TGCAGCGCCTTTTACCAGGGACATGTACAT. The encoded protein is CSAFYQGHVH. The CDR3 reads in full as CSAFYQGHVHAFF.

Turning to this clone: The DNA ends 3 residues before the CDR3 does, and the rest of the CDR3 is filled in from the germline J gene. The gene calls are TRBV2 and TRBJ2-5; 8 bases match TRBD1. The CDR3 runs to 14 residues. The V segment lost 4 bases and the J segment 4 bases; nucleotides outside the gene matches: 5. Germline CDR1 reads SNHLY; CDR2 reads FYNNEI. The sequenced CDR3 bases are TGTGCCAGCAGTGGAATTCAGGGGGCAGAGACC. Protein product: CASSGIQGAET. The entire CDR3 reads CASSGIQGAETQYF.

A word on this clone: The observed sequence ends 3 residues before the CDR3 terminus, with the missing tail filled in from the germline J gene. The chain has TRBV28 and TRBJ1-1; perhaps TRBD1 as D (6 bases). The CDR3 is 14 residues long. From germline, CDR1 is MDHEN and CDR2 SYDVKM. The chain's CDR3 is CASSLPDRPGRAFF. CDR3 DNA (partial): TGTGCCAGCAGTTTGCCCGACAGGCCAGGTCGA.

In the case of this clone: The read ends 3 residues shy of where the CDR3 ends; the end is completed using the germline J gene. The chain links TRBV6-4 to TRBJ2-1, with TRBD2 matching 10 bases. Germline V gene lookup returns CDR1 MRHNA and CDR2 SNTAGT. J gave up 7 bases and V 0 bases, and 3 bases lay outside the gene matches. CDR3 length equals 15 residues. CDR3 protein: CASSDSGSGGNEQFF. The CDR3 bases that were read are TGTGCCAGCAGTGACTCTGGTAGCGGGGGGAATGAG.

Turning to this clone: The read falls 3 residues short of the CDR3 end, and the missing part is taken from the germline J gene. The chain combines TRBV18 with TRBJ1-2, with a possible D match to TRBD1 (6 bases). The V end was cut by 4 bases, the J end by 2 bases, with 20 bases between. The CDR3 totals 17 residues. Germline V lookup: CDR1 KGHSH, CDR2 LQKENI. The sequenced CDR3 bases are TGTGCCAGCTCACTTTCCCGCAGGGAGGGGGACAACTATGGC. Protein product: CASSLSRREGDNYG. The full-length CDR3 reads as CASSLSRREGDNYGYTF.

Of note for this clone: From the germline J gene comes the end of the CDR3, since the read stops 3 residues before it. V gene TRBV5-1 combines with J gene TRBJ2-3; D gene ambiguous. CDR3 length: 13 amino acids. V gave up 0 bases and J gave up 1 base, with 3 bases separating them. Germline V gene sequence: CDR1 SGHRS, CDR2 YFSETQ. The DNA read from the CDR3 is TGCGCCAGCAGCTTGGAGGGCACAGATACG. Encoded protein: CASSLEGTDT. The CDR3 reads in full as CASSLEGTDTQYF. The variable domain in full, with the rest retrieved from reference TRBV5-1 and TRBJ2-3, is KAGVTQTPRYLIKTRGQQVTLSCSPISGHRSVSWYQQTPGQGLQFLFEYFSETQRNKGNFPGRFSGRQFSNSRSEMNVSTLELGDSALYLCASSLEGTDTQYFGPGTRLTVL.

CDR3 sequence reads: CASKRTGGEKLFF. The DNA read from the CDR3 is TGTGCCAGCAAACGGACAGGGGGCGAAAAA. The chain employs TRBV2 and TRBJ1-4, with 11 nucleotides matching TRBD1. The read falls 3 residues short of the CDR3 end, and the missing part is taken from the germline J gene. The CDR3 runs 13 residues. The ends lost 7 bases at V and 8 bases at J; junction bases unmatched: 3. CDR1 and CDR2 (germline): SNHLY, FYNNEI.

In the case of this clone: The read terminates 3 residues before the CDR3 end, so the remaining end is supplied by the germline J gene. The chain has TRBV18 and TRBJ1-3; D might be TRBD1 (5 bases). Germline CDR1 reads KGHSH; CDR2 reads LQKENI. This CDR3 has 16 residues. With 1 base removed from V and 4 bases from J, the gap between germline ends came to 14 bases. The part of the CDR3 DNA that was read is TGTGCCAGCTCACCACAGAGACAGACGGGAGGAAACACC. Translation: CASSPQRQTGGNT. The complete CDR3 protein is CASSPQRQTGGNTIYF.